This passage covers 31 T cell receptor beta chains from one sample sequenced in a study of T cells in Graves' hyperthyroidism and ophthalmopathy. TCR beta CDR3 sequences were amplified from RNA transcripts. An initial round of RT-PCR targeting the TCR CDR3 relied on the HTBI primer set. Each CDR3 protein gets one entry after TCRdb re-called the multiplex PCR reads with MiXCR. The sample consists of over 700,000 distinct CDR3 sequences, roughly a third of them appearing once. Source material: blood. These receptors were taken from a woman aged 40-49 years with Graves' hyperthyroidism.

This clonotype has a count of ten or more. The CDR3 here is CASSPRHPPTYEQYF. As DNA, the CDR3 is TGTGCCAGCAGCCCTAGACATCCCCCTACCTACGAGCAGTACTTC. The genes are TRBV7-8 and TRBJ2-7; no firm D call. Germline values: CDR1 SGHVS, CDR2 FQNEAQ. V dropped 5 bases and J dropped 2 bases, with 16 bases sitting between them. The CDR3 is 15 residues long.

As regards this clonotype: Without the conserved terminal phenylalanine or tryptophan, this CDR3 likely stems from a read error. The DNA is left out, because the CDR3 cannot be placed on it with certainty; the CDR3 is given as TCRdb lists it. The rearrangement links TRBV19 to TRBJ1-1. The CDR3 length is 9 residues, termini included. Looked up from germline, CDR1 is LNHDA and CDR2 is SQIVND (reference sequence). The CDR3 here is CASSRDGLA.

The J gene is TRBJ2-1, the V gene TRBV19; 7 positions match TRBD2. V lost 10 bases to trimming and J lost 5 bases; unmatched junction nucleotides: 11. Germline V lookup: CDR1 LNHDA, CDR2 SQIVND (reference sequence). The CDR3 has 14 residues. CDR3: CATKPTSANNEQFF. CDR3 sequence (DNA): TGTGCCACCAAACCCACTAGCGCCAACAATGAGCAGTTCTTC.

The J gene is TRBJ2-3, the V gene TRBV29-1, with D possibly being TRBD2 (5 bases). From germline, CDR1 is SQVTM and CDR2 ANQGSEA. There are 15 residues in the CDR3. Trimming took off 0 bases at V and 0 bases at J, with 10 bases between the two ends. The CDR3 DNA is TGCAGCGTTGAAGACGGCGGGTCTAGCACAGATACGCAGTATTTT. It yields the protein CSVEDGGSSTDTQYF.

About this clonotype: A read error may be the cause here, since a much bigger clone is one base away. For the CDR3, the DNA is TGTGCCAGCAGCTTAGGCAGGGGGCTGGATGGCTACACCTTC. This sequence encodes CASSLGRGLDGYTF. The gene calls are TRBV7-3 and TRBJ1-2; 8 bases fit TRBD1. CDR3 length equals 14 residues. Germline CDR1 and CDR2: SGHTA and FQGTGA. J gave up 6 bases and V 2 bases, and 5 bases lay outside the gene matches.

This clonotype has ten or more counts. CDR3 sequence: CASSLRGGAEVGYTF. For the CDR3, the DNA is TGCGCCAGCAGCCTTAGAGGTGGGGCAGAAGTTGGCTACACCTTC. This rearrangement joins TRBV4-3 to TRBJ1-2, with D perhaps matching TRBD1 (5 bases). Trimming removed 4 bases at V and 7 bases at J, with 19 bases between. The CDR3 contains 15 residues. The germline gives CDR1 LGHNA, CDR2 YSLEER.

The chain has TRBV6-2 or TRBV6-3 and TRBJ1-5, with D hard to call. V was pared by 5 bases and J by 5 bases, with 7 bases between. Germline CDR1 and CDR2: MNHEY and SVGEGT. The CDR3 totals 12 residues. The CDR3 DNA is TGTGCCAGCAGTCGTCAAGATCAGCCCCAGCATTTT. Its translation: CASSRQDQPQHF.

This chain links TRBV7-9 with TRBJ1-6; 7 bases agree with TRBD1. This CDR3 region has 17 residues. In germline, CDR1 is SEHNR, CDR2 FQNEAQ (reference sequence). CDR3 sequence: CATERQGRRSYNSPLHF. Written as DNA, the CDR3 is TGTGCTACCGAACGACAGGGAAGGCGCTCCTATAATTCACCCCTCCACTTT.

This clonotype was detected once. V usage is TRBV7-9 and J usage is TRBJ2-5; no reliable D call. The CDR3 extends over 12 amino acids. With 7 bases removed from V and 4 bases from J, the gap between germline ends came to 10 bases. Per germline, CDR1 SEHNR and CDR2 FQNEAQ (reference sequence). Here the CDR3 reads CASTVVGETQYF. The CDR3 nucleotides are TGTGCCAGCACCGTAGTTGGAGAGACCCAGTACTTC.

CDR3 nucleotides: TGTGCCAGCAGCAGCGGGACCAATGAAAAACTGTTTTTT. This codes for CASSSGTNEKLFF. J is TRBJ1-4 and V is TRBV7-2; possibly TRBD1 for D (5 bases). The CDR3 is made up of 13 amino acids. CDR1 is SGHTA and CDR2 is FQGNSA in the germline V gene. V was pared by 5 bases and J by 5 bases, with 9 bases between.

This clonotype was picked up one time. This chain connects TRBV20-1 to TRBJ1-4; 10 bases agree with TRBD1. With 0 bases clipped from V and 8 bases from J, the junction kept 6 bases outside the gene matches. Germline values: CDR1 DFQATT, CDR2 SNEGSKA (reference sequence). The CDR3 has 15 amino acids. Written as DNA, the CDR3 is TGCAGTGCTAGAGATCCCGGACAGGGGGGGGAAAAACTGTTTTTT. Its translation is CSARDPGQGGEKLFF.

In the case of this clonotype: Relative to the germline gene, one junction end is altered; a read error may explain this. The chain carries TRBV10-3 and TRBJ2-7, with TRBD1 identical over 7 bases. Germline CDR1 reads ENHRY; CDR2 reads SYGVKD. The CDR3 extends over 15 amino acids. The CDR3: CASSYSEGARYEQYF. CDR3 nucleotides: TGTGCCAGCAGTTACTCTGAGGGGGCGCGATACGAGCAGTACTTC.

This clonotype was counted a single time. The chain is built from TRBV6-5 and TRBJ2-5; D may match TRBD1 or TRBD2 (5 bases each). V was cut by 8 bases and J by 4 bases, with 14 bases left in between. Germline CDR1 MNHEY, CDR2 SVGAGI. There are 13 residues in the CDR3. CDR3 residues: CASRDVRGETQYF. CDR3 coding DNA: TGTGCCAGCCGGGACGTTAGGGGAGAGACCCAGTACTTC.

Ten or more counts support this clonotype. The chain employs TRBV9 and TRBJ1-1, with D possibly matching TRBD1 (5 bases). This CDR3 has 16 residues. V lost 0 bases and J lost 4, with 16 bases in between. Looked up from germline, CDR1 is SGDLS and CDR2 is YYNGEE. CDR3 nucleotides: TGTGCCAGCAGCGTAGCTTATGAGGGGAGTAGCACTGAAGCTTTCTTT. Translated: CASSVAYEGSSTEAFF.

This clonotype came up a few times. CDR3 DNA: TGCAGTGCTAGAGATACAGGGATAAGCTCCTACGAGCAGTACTTC. This encodes CSARDTGISSYEQYF. The genes are TRBV20-1 and TRBJ2-7, with D tentatively TRBD1 (6 bases). V lost 0 bases to trimming and J lost 0 bases, with 12 bases between them. This CDR3 has 15 residues. CDR1 and CDR2 (germline): DFQATT, SNEGSKA (reference sequence).

The V call is TRBV5-4, the J call TRBJ2-5; 12 positions agree with TRBD2. The ends lost 0 bases at V and 5 bases at J; junction bases unmatched: 2. This CDR3 spans 15 amino acids. CDR1 and CDR2 from the germline V gene are SGHNT and YYREEE (reference sequence). This CDR3 is CASSLGLAGDETQYF. DNA for the CDR3: TGTGCCAGCAGCTTGGGACTAGCGGGAGACGAGACCCAGTACTTC.

As concerns this clonotype: At one end the junction does not follow the germline gene, possibly because of a read error. The CDR3 reads CASSYLSFSGRGNEQYF. In DNA form, the CDR3 reads TGTGCCAGCAGTTACTTAAGCTTTAGCGGGAGAGGAAACGAGCAGTACTTC. V and J are TRBV10-3 and TRBJ2-7, with 9 bases matching TRBD2. CDR3 size: 17 residues. The germline V gene encodes CDR1 ENHRY and CDR2 SYGVKD.

This clonotype was recorded many times. The J gene is TRBJ1-5, the V gene TRBV7-2, with D uncertain. The CDR3 runs 12 residues. Germline lookup yields CDR1 SGHTA and CDR2 FQGNSA. Trimming stripped 2 bases from V and 7 bases from J, with 6 bases between. In nucleotides, the CDR3 is TGTGCCAGCAGCTTAATAGGACAGCCCCAGCATTTT. Its translation is CASSLIGQPQHF.

This clonotype was observed a handful of times. The chain uses TRBV7-9 and TRBJ1-2; D is perhaps TRBD1 (6 bases). Trimming pared 5 bases from V and 5 bases from J, leaving 21 bases between. Germline-derived CDR1 and CDR2 are SEHNR and FQNEAQ (reference sequence). This CDR3 is built from 16 residues. CDR3 in amino acids: CASSRVGGRLGYGYTF. CDR3 sequence (DNA): TGTGCCAGCAGCAGGGTAGGGGGACGGCTGGGGTATGGCTACACCTTC.

This clonotype was seen many times. This chain links TRBV20-1 with TRBJ1-2; TRBD1 might be the D (5 bases). The CDR3 length is 14 residues. Germline V lookup: CDR1 DFQATT, CDR2 SNEGSKA (reference sequence). With 0 bases removed from V and 8 bases from J, the gap between germline ends came to 16 bases. The CDR3 DNA follows: TGCAGTGCTAGAGATCACGGAGGGGTAGGGGGCTACACCTTC. It encodes CSARDHGGVGGYTF.

The chain is built from TRBV9 and TRBJ1-4; no definite D call. V gave up 4 bases and J gave up 3 bases, with 13 bases separating them. Germline V lookup: CDR1 SGDLS, CDR2 YYNGEE. The CDR3 runs 15 residues. Here the CDR3 reads CASSCLGGSNEKLFF. DNA for the CDR3: TGTGCCAGCAGCTGCCTCGGAGGGTCTAATGAAAAACTGTTTTTT. Full variable domain (remainder filled in from reference TRBV9 and TRBJ1-4): DSGVTQTPKHLITATGQRVTLRCSPRSGDLSVYWYQQSLDQGLQFLIQYYNGEERAKGNILERFSAQQFPDLHSELNLSSLELGDSALYFCASSCLGGSNEKLFFGSGTQLSVL.

Many counts were recorded for this clonotype. The rearrangement joins TRBV12-3 or TRBV12-4 to TRBJ1-5; D remains unclear. The V end lost 4 bases, the J end lost 13 bases, and 11 bases lay between the germline ends. The CDR3 is 11 amino acids. The CDR3 region has the DNA TGTGCCAGCAGTTACGGCCGTAGGCAGCATTTT. Amino acids: CASSYGRRQHF.

The CDR3 DNA reads as TGTGCCAGCAGCTTAGCGGTCACAAGGGGGCAGGGGACCCAGCATTTT. This codes for CASSLAVTRGQGTQHF. The chain carries TRBV7-2 and TRBJ1-5; 7 nucleotides agree with TRBD1. The V segment lost 0 bases and the J segment 11 bases; nucleotides outside the gene matches: 13. In germline, CDR1 is SGHTA, CDR2 FQGNSA. The CDR3 totals 16 residues.

This clonotype was seen more than once but under ten times. V usage is TRBV29-1 and J usage is TRBJ2-5, with 7 bases identical to TRBD2. CDR1 and CDR2 from the germline V gene are SQVTM and ANQGSEA. V shed 2 bases, J shed 0 bases, and the junction held 18 bases outside the gene matches. The CDR3 runs 19 residues. The CDR3 region has the DNA TGCAGCGTTGAACCGGGGAGATCGGCGGGAGTATTACACCAAGAGACCCAGTACTTC. Translation gives CSVEPGRSAGVLHQETQYF.

The table lists this clonotype with many counts. This chain joins TRBV29-1 and TRBJ1-3, with D uncertain. CDR1 and CDR2 from the germline V gene are SQVTM and ANQGSEA. V was trimmed by 6 bases and J by 4 bases, leaving 7 bases between them. There are 11 residues in the CDR3. Here the CDR3 DNA reads TGCAGCGTAATCAGGGGAAACACCATATATTTT. Its translation: CSVIRGNTIYF.

A few counts support this clonotype. The CDR3 loop reads CASSQDEVSGYTF. The CDR3 region has the DNA TGTGCCAGCAGCCAAGATGAAGTTTCCGGCTACACCTTC. The V gene is TRBV14, the J gene TRBJ1-2; unclear D gene. Deletions cut 0 bases from V and 8 bases from J, with 10 bases between. CDR1 and CDR2 from the germline V gene are SGHDN and FVKESK. CDR3 length: 13 amino acids.

The table lists this clonotype with many counts. The rearrangement links TRBV7-2 to TRBJ2-6, with D tentatively TRBD2 (5 bases). V was pared by 5 bases and J by 4 bases, with 9 bases between. Germline V CDR1 and CDR2: SGHTA, FQGNSA. This CDR3 contains 14 residues. CDR3 sequence reads: CASSTPGGANVLTF. The CDR3 coding sequence is TGTGCCAGCAGCACCCCGGGAGGGGCCAACGTCCTGACTTTC.

This clonotype showed up just a few times. The V call is TRBV7-2, the J call TRBJ2-7; the D call may be TRBD1 or TRBD2 (5 bases each). This CDR3 is 15 amino acids long. The germline V gene encodes CDR1 SGHTA and CDR2 FQGNSA. The V and J ends lost 5 bases and 0 bases respectively, with 14 bases between them. CDR3 nucleotide sequence: TGTGCCAGCAGCATCCCGGGGCGAAGCTCCTACGAGCAGTACTTC. Its translation is CASSIPGRSSYEQYF.

This clonotype has at least ten counts. This sequence joins TRBV6-5 and TRBJ2-7; the D is unclear. Trimming took off 0 bases at V and 5 bases at J, with 2 bases between the two ends. The CDR3 is made up of 11 amino acids. The germline gives CDR1 MNHEY, CDR2 SVGAGI. This chain's CDR3 is CASSYSDEQYF. The CDR3, as DNA: TGTGCCAGCAGTTACTCGGACGAGCAGTACTTC.

The rearrangement joins TRBV25-1 to TRBJ1-4; possible D gene TRBD1, 6 bases. Germline V gene sequence: CDR1 MGHDK, CDR2 SYGVNS. There are 14 residues in the CDR3. V lost 7 bases, J lost 4 bases, and 13 bases lay in between. Here the CDR3 DNA reads TGTGCCAGCACCCGGGGGCCCGGTAATGAAAAACTGTTTTTT. Translated: CASTRGPGNEKLFF.

This clonotype was seen at least ten times. The CDR3 here is CATSRPRQGQNEKLFF. CDR3 sequence (DNA): TGTGCCACCAGCAGACCGAGACAGGGACAAAATGAAAAACTGTTTTTT. The rearrangement uses TRBV15 and TRBJ1-4; TRBD1 matches at 7 bases. Trimming cost V 2 bases and J 5 bases; bases outside gene matches: 8. Germline loops: CDR1 LNHNV, CDR2 YYDKDF (reference sequence). The CDR3 extends over 16 amino acids.